Shown below are 16 T cell receptor beta chains from a single sample sequenced in a study of a mutant IDH1 vaccine in newly diagnosed glioma. Time point defined: week 23, last vaccination. Topical imiquimod was applied with each vaccine dose, which held 300 ug of mutant IDH1 20-mer peptide. No antigens are known for them. The repertoire was sequenced with immunoSEQ multiplex PCR; TCRdb's copy has only in-frame clones and lacks some. The data hold some 42,000 clones, with around 76% observed a single time. Sequencing was performed on PBMCs, taken from a glioma patient whose treatment included an IDH1 peptide vaccine. Every receptor here comes from a man aged 45-60 years with glioma.

CDR3: CASSPRSRSSQASSGNTIYF. The CDR3 region has the DNA TGTGCCAGCAGCCCCCGGTCACGTAGTAGCCAAGCATCCTCTGGAAACACCATATATTTT. This chain connects TRBV9 to TRBJ1-3; no clear D. Trimming took off 4 bases at V and 0 bases at J, with 26 bases between the two ends. CDR1 SGDLS and CDR2 YYNGEE come from the germline V gene. There are 20 residues in the CDR3. Using reference TRBV9 and TRBJ1-3 for the parts outside the CDR3, the full variable domain is DSGVTQTPKHLITATGQRVTLRCSPRSGDLSVYWYQQSLDQGLQFLIQYYNGEERAKGNILERFSAQQFPDLHSELNLSSLELGDSALYFCASSPRSRSSQASSGNTIYFGEGSWLTVV.

V gene TRBV19 combines with J gene TRBJ2-6, with D perhaps TRBD1 (6 bases). V lost 8 bases and J 6 bases, leaving 14 bases between the germline ends. The CDR3 has 14 amino acids. CDR1 and CDR2 (germline): LNHDA, SQIVND (reference sequence). This chain's CDR3 is CASSYRELANVLTF. CDR3 sequence (DNA): TGTGCCAGTTCATACAGGGAGTTGGCCAACGTCCTGACTTTC. Full variable domain (remainder filled in from reference TRBV19 and TRBJ2-6): DGGITQSPKYLFRKEGQNVTLSCEQNLNHDAMYWYRQDPGQGLRLIYYSQIVNDFQKGDIAEGYSVSREKKESFPLTVTSAQKNPTAFYLCASSYRELANVLTFGAGSRLTVL.

This sequence joins TRBV10-3 and TRBJ2-2; 9 bases align to TRBD1. V lost 10 bases and J lost 2; bases outside the gene matches: 8. CDR1 ENHRY and CDR2 SYGVKD come from the germline V gene. The CDR3 runs 15 residues. CDR3 bases: TGTGCCAGCGATCCGGGACAGGGAAACACCGGGGAGCTGTTTTTT. Its translation: CASDPGQGNTGELFF.

The chain is built from TRBV7-8 and TRBJ1-2, with 10 bases aligning to TRBD1. Losses at the gene ends were 4 bases for V and 6 bases for J; bases not matched to a gene: 8. This CDR3 is built from 15 residues. From germline, CDR1 is SGHVS and CDR2 FQNEAQ. The CDR3 here is CASSSGTGVRDGYTF. The CDR3 region has the DNA TGTGCCAGCAGCTCCGGGACAGGGGTTAGGGATGGCTACACCTTC.

This clone was counted only a few times. The chain has TRBV7-9 and TRBJ1-1, with 7 bases lining up with TRBD1. After removal of 6 bases from V and 1 base from J, the junction contained 5 bases not matched to a gene. The germline V gene encodes CDR1 SEHNR and CDR2 FQNEAQ (reference sequence). This CDR3 region has 14 residues. The CDR3 nucleotides read TGTGCCAGCAGTCGACAGGGAGGGAACACTGAAGCTTTCTTT. Translation: CASSRQGGNTEAFF.

This sequence joins TRBV6-5 and TRBJ1-5; D remains unclear. Per germline, CDR1 MNHEY and CDR2 SVGAGI. Trimming took 4 bases from V and 11 from J, leaving 15 bases between them. The CDR3 has 13 residues. The DNA of the CDR3 is TGTGCCAGCAGTTCAGAGCTTTTGGGCGCCCAGCATTTT. As protein: CASSSELLGAQHF.

This clone was seen more than once but under ten times. The V call is TRBV30, the J call TRBJ2-6, with D uncertain. The CDR3 is made up of 15 amino acids. Germline V lookup: CDR1 GTSNPN, CDR2 SVGIG (reference sequence). Trimming took 2 bases from V and 4 from J, leaving 12 bases between them. This CDR3 is CAWSISLGGANVLTF. The CDR3 DNA follows: TGTGCCTGGAGTATTAGTTTGGGGGGGGCCAACGTCCTGACTTTC.

The V gene is TRBV27, the J gene TRBJ2-1; 10 positions agree with TRBD1. Germline CDR1 and CDR2: MNHEY and SMNVEV (reference sequence). The CDR3 covers 16 residues. V shed 6 bases, J shed 6 bases, and the junction held 11 bases outside the gene matches. CDR3 loop: CASRTQPGQGSNEQFF. The CDR3 DNA reads as TGTGCCAGCAGAACTCAACCGGGACAGGGGAGCAATGAGCAGTTCTTC.

In this sample, this clone turned up a few times. The chain has TRBV5-5 and TRBJ2-7; a weak D match, TRBD1 (6 bases). The CDR3 length is 14 residues. The V end was cut by 3 bases, the J end by 0 bases, with 10 bases between. The germline V gene has CDR1 SGHKS and CDR2 YYEKEE (reference sequence). In DNA form, the CDR3 reads TGTGCCAGCAGCTACCGACAGGCCTCCTACGAGCAGTACTTC. As protein: CASSYRQASYEQYF.

The rearrangement links TRBV19 to TRBJ2-2; no firm D call. V was trimmed by 6 bases and J by 7 bases, leaving 15 bases between them. Germline values: CDR1 LNHDA, CDR2 SQIVND (reference sequence). CDR3 size: 14 residues. The CDR3: CASRHRTTRGELFF. CDR3 bases: TGTGCCAGTAGACACCGGACGACCCGCGGGGAGCTGTTTTTT. Looking up the rest from reference TRBV19 and TRBJ2-2 gives the full variable domain: DGGITQSPKYLFRKEGQNVTLSCEQNLNHDAMYWYRQDPGQGLRLIYYSQIVNDFQKGDIAEGYSVSREKKESFPLTVTSAQKNPTAFYLCASRHRTTRGELFFGEGSRLTVL.

The gene calls are TRBV6-5 and TRBJ1-1; maybe TRBD1 (5 bases). The CDR3 totals 13 residues. V dropped 1 base and J dropped 6 bases, with 9 bases sitting between them. From germline, CDR1 is MNHEY and CDR2 SVGAGI. The CDR3 region is CASSYFRGAEAFF. CDR3 nucleotide sequence: TGTGCCAGCAGTTACTTTAGGGGCGCTGAAGCTTTCTTT.

The rearrangement links TRBV27 to TRBJ2-3, with D hard to call. V lost 3 bases and J lost 4, with 8 bases in between. Germline loops: CDR1 MNHEY, CDR2 SMNVEV (reference sequence). The CDR3 is 13 amino acids. The CDR3: CASSFNGPDTQYF. In DNA, the CDR3 is TGTGCCAGCAGTTTTAATGGCCCAGATACGCAGTATTTT.

The genes are TRBV9 and TRBJ1-2; perhaps TRBD1 as D (6 bases). The CDR3 runs to 13 residues. The germline CDR1 and CDR2 sequences are SGDLS and YYNGEE. V shed 3 bases and J shed 7 bases, with 13 bases lying between them. Here the CDR3 reads CASSGQGRTGYTF. CDR3 sequence (DNA): TGTGCCAGCAGCGGGCAGGGGAGAACTGGCTACACCTTC.

The rearrangement links TRBV5-1 to TRBJ1-1; 7 bases are a match to TRBD1. Trimming at V came to 0 bases and at J to 4 bases, leaving 6 bases not matched to a gene. Germline-derived CDR1 and CDR2 are SGHRS and YFSETQ. The CDR3 has 15 residues. The CDR3 coding sequence is TGCGCCAGCAGCTTGGCTGGGACAGAGGGCACTGAAGCTTTCTTT. Translated: CASSLAGTEGTEAFF.

This CDR3 is CAWSRLGQGGNIQYF. The DNA for the CDR3 is TGTGCCTGGAGTCGCCTGGGACAGGGGGGAAACATTCAGTACTTC. This rearrangement joins TRBV30 to TRBJ2-4; TRBD1 matches 11 bases. V lost 2 bases to trimming and J lost 6 bases; unmatched junction nucleotides: 6. The CDR3 is 15 amino acids. Looked up from germline, CDR1 is GTSNPN and CDR2 is SVGIG (reference sequence).

V usage is TRBV5-1 and J usage is TRBJ2-1; 9 positions match TRBD2. Germline lookup yields CDR1 SGHRS and CDR2 YFSETQ. The trim removed 0 bases at V and 1 base at J, leaving 2 bases unmatched. The CDR3 length is 16 residues. CDR3: CASSLGTSESYNEQFF. The DNA of the CDR3 is TGCGCCAGCAGCTTGGGGACTAGCGAATCCTACAATGAGCAGTTCTTC.